This TCR beta chain appears in the sequencing data of a study of blood T cell repertoires in COVID-19. Study in general: There were acute and convalescent COVID-19 samples, and they came from the United States, Italy and Spain.

Germline V gene data show CDR1 as LNHDA and CDR2 as SQIVND (reference sequence). The J segment lost 2 bases and the V segment lost 7 bases, leaving 12 bases of the junction unmatched. The CDR3 is 18 amino acids. This table comes from immunoSEQ multiplex PCR, and its TCRdb copy is limited to in-frame clones, with some not included. This sample has approximately 350,000 clones, with about 89% found just once. This clone was picked up one time. The sample consisted of peripheral blood. This sequence joins TRBV19 and TRBJ2-1; TRBD2 aligns across 12 bases. This sequence originates from a young woman with COVID-19, enrolled during active disease. The CDR3 region is CASTRHRTSGATYNEQFF. The CDR3 DNA is TGTGCCAGTACCCGCCACAGGACTAGCGGGGCCACCTACAATGAGCAGTTCTTC.